This T cell receptor (beta chain) was found in a study of blood T cells in healthy people across ages (dated by TCRdb to the mid-2010s). About the full investigation: In model experiments, template switching captured about one uniquely barcoded TCR beta cDNA molecule for every two T cells. The donors were split into four age groups: young (average 16 years), middle-aged (about 40), aged (around 67) and long-lived (about 74). Using deep sequencing normalized with unique cDNA molecular identifiers, the study measured how TCR beta repertoire diversity changes with age. The study analyzed two additional independent replicas of 1 million unique cDNA reads from the same blood draw for two donors, one aged 18 to 29 and one aged 80 or older. To avoid experimental bias, donors of different ages were spread randomly across the sequencing lanes. The full study reports these points: Because donor CMV infection status was unknown, age-related changes in expanded clonotypes were potentially confounded. The long-lived group showed more naive CD4+ T cells, fewer expanded clones and increased TCR diversity than the aged group, suggesting age selection. Observed TCR beta diversity correlated strongly with the percentage of naive T cells measured by flow cytometry. Conclusive comparison of naive and antigen-experienced compartments was prevented by the profiling of bulk unsorted PBMCs. As age increased, observed TCR beta diversity per million T cells dropped in a roughly linear way, and a significant reduction was already evident by age 40. Total diversity estimates from one million sequenced T cells were considered lower bounds and underestimates.

Systemically healthy Caucasian individuals from Russia, around 38 in total and aged roughly 6 to 100 years, were included as donors. Around 10 milliliters of peripheral blood were collected from each donor into EDTA-treated Vacutainer tubes. Ficoll-Paque density-gradient centrifugation was used to isolate PBMCs, with at least 7 million obtained per sample. Trizol reagent was used to extract total RNA from PBMCs, with at least 6 micrograms per sample. For every donor, flow cytometry on a PBMC aliquot measured the percentage of naive CD45RAhigh/CD27high T cells. CDR1 and CDR2, per the germline V gene, are SGHDT and YYEEEE. Taken from cysteine to phenylalanine, the CDR3 has 12 residues. Left in the record is the CDR3 DNA by itself, 36 bases read in frame from the first base. V and J are truncated by 4 bases and 9 bases respectively, leaving an intervening sequence of 11 bases. The library was obtained by 5' RACE. A second PCR of about 6 to 11 cycles was performed with a sample-barcoded 5' primer and a J-beta primer mix. A template-switch 5' adaptor carrying 12 random nucleotides introduced a unique molecular identifier onto each TCR beta cDNA molecule. Each sample yielded at least 2.5 million CDR3-containing paired-end reads. The Mint cDNA synthesis kit, primed by a TRBC-specific oligonucleotide, was used to synthesize first-strand cDNA from all RNA. Following uracil-DNA glycosylase treatment, a first 18-cycle PCR with universal primers M1SS and BC2_uni_R was performed on all cDNA. The authors processed their data as follows. Normalization of each sample was performed by random selection of 1 million high-quality reads, each carrying a distinct molecular identifier. Reads with shared molecular identifiers were discarded instead of being binned into consensus sequences. MiTCR, with a Q25 quality threshold and the strictest error-elimination algorithm, was used for CDR3 identification, clonotype clustering and error correction. A nonparametric unseen species model with Euler transformation was used to estimate a lower bound on total TCR beta diversity. Clones were called with MiXCR by TCRdb after fastp trimmed the public reads at Q25, and only in-frame beta chains were retained. Records with the same CDR3 protein are collapsed into one entry carrying the most frequent genes and DNA. These V and J calls originate from TCRdb's pipeline instead of the authors' own analysis. This sample has around 2 million distinct CDR3 sequences in its table, and 35% to 50% of those were observed once. Under 25% of the sample lies in the top ten.

Turning to this clonotype: The antigen it recognizes is unknown. Per-nucleotide qualities are absent, and no much larger clonotype sits a single base away.

This clonotype was sampled from a human donor in good health. This sequence uses TRBV5-6 and TRBJ2-1, with TRBD1 tentatively as D gene (6 bases match). Specimen: blood. The base sequence is TGTGCCAGCAGCGTAACAGGGTTTGAGCAGTTCTTC. It encodes CASSVTGFEQFF.